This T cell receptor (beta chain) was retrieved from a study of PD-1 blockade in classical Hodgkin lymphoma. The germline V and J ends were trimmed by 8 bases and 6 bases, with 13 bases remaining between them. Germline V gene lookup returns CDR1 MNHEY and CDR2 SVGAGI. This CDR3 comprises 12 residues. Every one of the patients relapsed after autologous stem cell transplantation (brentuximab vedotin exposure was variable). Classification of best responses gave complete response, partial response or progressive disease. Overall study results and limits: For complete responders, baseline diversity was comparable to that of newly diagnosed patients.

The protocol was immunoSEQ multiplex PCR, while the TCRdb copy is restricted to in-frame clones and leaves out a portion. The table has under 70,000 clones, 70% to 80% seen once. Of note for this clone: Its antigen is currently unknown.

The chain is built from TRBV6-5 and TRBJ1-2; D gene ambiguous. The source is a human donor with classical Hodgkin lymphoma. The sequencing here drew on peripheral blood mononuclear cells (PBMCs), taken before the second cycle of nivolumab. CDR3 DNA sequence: TGTGCCAGCGGTTTCTGGGAGGATGGCTACACCTTC. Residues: CASGFWEDGYTF.